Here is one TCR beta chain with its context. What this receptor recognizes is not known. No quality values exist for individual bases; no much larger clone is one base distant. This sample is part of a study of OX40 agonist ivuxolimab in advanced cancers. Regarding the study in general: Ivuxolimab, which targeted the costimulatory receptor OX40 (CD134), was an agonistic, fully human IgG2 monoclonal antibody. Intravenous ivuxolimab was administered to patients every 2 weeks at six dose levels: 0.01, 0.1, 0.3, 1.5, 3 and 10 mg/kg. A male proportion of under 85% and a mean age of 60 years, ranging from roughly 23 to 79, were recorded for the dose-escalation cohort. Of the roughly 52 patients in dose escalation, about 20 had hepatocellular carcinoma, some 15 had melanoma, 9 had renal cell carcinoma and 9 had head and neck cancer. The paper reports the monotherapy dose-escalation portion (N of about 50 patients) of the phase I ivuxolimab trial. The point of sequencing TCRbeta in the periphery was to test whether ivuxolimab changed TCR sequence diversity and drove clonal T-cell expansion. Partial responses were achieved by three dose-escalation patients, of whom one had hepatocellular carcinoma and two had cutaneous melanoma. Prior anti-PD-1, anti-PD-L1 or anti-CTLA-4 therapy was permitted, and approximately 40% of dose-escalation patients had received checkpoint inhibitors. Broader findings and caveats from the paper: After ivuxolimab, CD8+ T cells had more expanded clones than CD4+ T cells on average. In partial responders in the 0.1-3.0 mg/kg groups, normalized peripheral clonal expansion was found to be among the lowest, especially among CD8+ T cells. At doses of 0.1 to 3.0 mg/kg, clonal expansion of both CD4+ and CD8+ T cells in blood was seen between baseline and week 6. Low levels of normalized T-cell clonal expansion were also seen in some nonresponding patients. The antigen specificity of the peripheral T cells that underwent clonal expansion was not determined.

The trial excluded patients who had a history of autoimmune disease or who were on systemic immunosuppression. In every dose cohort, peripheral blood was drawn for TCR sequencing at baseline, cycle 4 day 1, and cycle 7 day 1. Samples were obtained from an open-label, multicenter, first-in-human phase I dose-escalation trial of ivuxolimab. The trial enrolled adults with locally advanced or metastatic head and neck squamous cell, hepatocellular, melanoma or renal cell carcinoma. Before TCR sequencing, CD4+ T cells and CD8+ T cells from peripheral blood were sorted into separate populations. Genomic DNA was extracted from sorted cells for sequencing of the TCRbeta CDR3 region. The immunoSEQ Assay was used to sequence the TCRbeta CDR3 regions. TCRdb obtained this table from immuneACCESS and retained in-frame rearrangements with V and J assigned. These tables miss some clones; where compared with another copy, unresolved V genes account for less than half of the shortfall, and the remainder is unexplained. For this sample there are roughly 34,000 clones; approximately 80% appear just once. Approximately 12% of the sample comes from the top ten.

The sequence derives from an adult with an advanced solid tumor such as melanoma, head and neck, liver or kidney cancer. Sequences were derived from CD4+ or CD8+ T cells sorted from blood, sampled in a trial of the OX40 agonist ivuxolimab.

The sequence in DNA is TGTGCCAGCAGCCCCCCCGTAGGAGATACGCAGTATTTT. Its protein product is CASSPPVGDTQYF. The chain joins TRBV7-2 to TRBJ2-3, with the D gene uncertain. The CDR3 goes from the cysteine to the phenylalanine over 13 residues. Left in the record is the CDR3 DNA by itself, 39 bases read in frame from the first base. The germline V gene supplies CDR1 SGHTA and CDR2 FQGNSA. Deletion took 5 bases off V and 5 bases off J, with a span of 11 bases between the germline ends.